Shown below are 16 T cell receptor beta chains from a single sample sequenced in a study of cytomegalovirus exposure and HLA in healthy donors. PCR employed 60 Vbeta and 13 Jbeta primers. Assay used: immunoSEQ multiplex PCR; TCRdb lists only in-frame clones, some missing. The repertoire holds under 300,000 clones, with just over 85% as singletons. Sequenced sample: PBMCs. Every receptor here comes from a man in his forties in good health and CMV-seropositive.

The chain uses TRBV27 and TRBJ2-7; 9 positions agree with TRBD2. Germline trimming cut 4 bases from V and 2 bases from J; bases unmatched to any gene: 6. The CDR3 runs 15 residues. Germline-derived CDR1 and CDR2 are MNHEY and SMNVEV (reference sequence). CDR3 sequence reads: CASSYGLAGTYEQYF. CDR3 in DNA: TGTGCCAGCAGTTATGGCCTAGCGGGGACCTACGAGCAGTACTTC.

The rearrangement uses TRBV13 and TRBJ1-1; 8 positions agree with TRBD1. CDR3 length equals 15 residues. The germline gives CDR1 PRHDT, CDR2 FYEKMQ (reference sequence). V lost 5 bases, J lost 1 base, and 6 bases stayed unmatched. CDR3 sequence (DNA): TGTGCCAGCAGCCAGACAGGGGTATCGAACACTGAAGCTTTCTTT. Amino acids: CASSQTGVSNTEAFF.

V gene TRBV7-9 combines with J gene TRBJ2-7; no clear D gene. The V end lost 2 bases, the J end lost 2 bases, and 13 bases lay between the germline ends. Per the germline V gene, CDR1 is SEHNR and CDR2 is FQNEAQ (reference sequence). The CDR3 runs to 15 residues. The CDR3 is CASSLKEAPAYEQYF. CDR3 sequence (DNA): TGTGCCAGCAGCTTAAAAGAGGCCCCGGCCTACGAGCAGTACTTC.

V usage is TRBV19 and J usage is TRBJ1-5; tentatively, D is TRBD1 (6 bases). The CDR3 sequence is 12 residues long. Germline V gives CDR1 LNHDA, CDR2 SQIVND (reference sequence). Deletions cut 8 bases from V and 2 bases from J, with 7 bases between. In nucleotides, the CDR3 is TGTGCCAGTGCAGGGGGCAATCAGCCCCAGCATTTT. Translating it yields CASAGGNQPQHF.

The V and J genes are TRBV6-1 and TRBJ2-3, with TRBD2 matching over 9 bases. V was pared by 10 bases and J by 3 bases, with 8 bases of the junction left unmatched. Germline CDR1 MNHNS, CDR2 SASEGT. The CDR3 sequence is 14 residues long. The CDR3 reads CANRLAGGTDTQYF. The CDR3 bases are TGTGCCAACCGTCTGGCGGGAGGGACAGATACGCAGTATTTT.

The chain employs TRBV9 and TRBJ2-3; 7 positions match TRBD1. V dropped 2 bases and J dropped 1; count of bases not matched to a gene: 7. Germline CDR1 and CDR2: SGDLS and YYNGEE. The CDR3 contains 16 residues. CDR3 sequence reads: CASSVSDRRRTDTQYF. CDR3 nucleotides: TGTGCCAGCAGCGTCTCGGACAGGAGACGCACAGATACGCAGTATTTT.

The V and J genes are TRBV5-1 and TRBJ2-2, with 11 bases aligning to TRBD1. There are 18 residues in the CDR3. In germline, CDR1 is SGHRS, CDR2 YFSETQ. Trimming removed 1 base from V and 4 bases from J; junction bases left unmatched: 9. CDR3 DNA sequence: TGCGCCAGCAGCTTGTTAGTTCGGGACAGGGGGTTCACCGGGGAGCTGTTTTTT. The encoded protein is CASSLLVRDRGFTGELFF. Variable domain in full (rest from reference TRBV5-1 and TRBJ2-2): KAGVTQTPRYLIKTRGQQVTLSCSPISGHRSVSWYQQTPGQGLQFLFEYFSETQRNKGNFPGRFSGRQFSNSRSEMNVSTLELGDSALYLCASSLLVRDRGFTGELFFGEGSRLTVL.

In regard to this clone: The limits of the CDR3 on the DNA are not certain, so only TCRdb's listed CDR3 is given. This sequence joins TRBV12-2 and TRBJ2-7; the table's D call, TRBD2, has no DNA check behind it. TRBV12-2 is recorded as a pseudogene. The CDR3 is 15 amino acids in total, end residues counted. This CDR3 is CASRLVGSGSCEQYF.

The chain couples TRBV2 to TRBJ2-6; 8 nucleotides match TRBD1. The ends lost 1 base at V and 0 bases at J; junction bases unmatched: 5. The CDR3 sequence is 18 residues long. Germline CDR1 reads SNHLY; CDR2 reads FYNNEI. This CDR3 is CASSEGGQGFSGANVLTF. The CDR3 DNA follows: TGTGCCAGCAGTGAAGGCGGACAGGGTTTCTCTGGGGCCAACGTCCTGACTTTC.

CDR3 residues: CASSPGTGSDEQYF. DNA of the CDR3: TGTGCCAGCAGTCCAGGGACCGGGAGCGACGAGCAGTACTTC. This chain joins TRBV2 and TRBJ2-7; weak D call: TRBD2 (6 bases). This CDR3 has 14 residues. CDR1 is SNHLY and CDR2 is FYNNEI in the germline V gene. V was trimmed by 5 bases and J by 5 bases, leaving 16 bases between them.

The chain recombines TRBV28 with TRBJ1-5; unclear D gene. Germline assignment: CDR1 MDHEN and CDR2 SYDVKM. The length of the CDR3 is 16 residues. The V end lost 1 base, the J end lost 0 bases, and 10 bases lay between the germline ends. The CDR3 sequence is CASSLSISYSNQPQHF. The CDR3 region has the DNA TGTGCCAGCAGTTTATCTATTTCTTATAGCAATCAGCCCCAGCATTTT. The whole variable domain, remainder taken from reference TRBV28 and TRBJ1-5, is DVKVTQSSRYLVKRTGEKVFLECVQDMDHENMFWYRQDPGLGLRLIYFSYDVKMKEKGDIPEGYSVSREKKERFSLILESASTNQTSMYLCASSLSISYSNQPQHFGDGTRLSIL.

The genes are TRBV7-2 and TRBJ2-1; 13 nucleotides align to TRBD2. V shed 5 bases and J 5 bases; nucleotides not matched to a gene: 0. CDR1 is SGHTA and CDR2 is FQGNSA in the germline V gene. CDR3 length equals 14 residues. CDR3: CASSGTSGNNEQFF. The CDR3 DNA follows: TGTGCCAGCAGCGGGACTAGCGGGAACAATGAGCAGTTCTTC.

This clone was seen only once. This chain connects TRBV7-9 to TRBJ2-1, with 7 bases identical to TRBD1. The CDR3 has 14 amino acids. Trimming at V came to 5 bases and at J to 8 bases, leaving 9 bases not matched to a gene. Germline V CDR1 and CDR2: SEHNR, FQNEAQ (reference sequence). For the CDR3, the DNA is TGTGCCAGCAGCACCGAGACAGGGTTCGATGAGCAGTTCTTC. Translation gives CASSTETGFDEQFF.

This clone was counted a single time. The rearrangement uses TRBV11-3 and TRBJ2-3; D possibly corresponds to TRBD2 (6 bases). Trimming left V 3 bases short and J 6 bases short, with 16 bases between. This CDR3 is built from 15 residues. Germline V gene lookup returns CDR1 SGHNT and CDR2 YENEEA. CDR3 region: CASSLGGGSGDTQYF. CDR3 bases: TGTGCCAGCAGCTTGGGGGGAGGTTCTGGGGATACGCAGTATTTT.

V and J are TRBV7-9 and TRBJ2-1; TRBD2 matches 14 bases. Unmatched junction bases numbered 6, after V lost 5 bases and J lost 3 bases. The CDR3 extends over 17 amino acids. Germline V CDR1 and CDR2: SEHNR, FQNEAQ (reference sequence). CDR3: CASSPSGLAGGYNEQFF. CDR3 bases: TGTGCCAGCAGCCCTTCCGGACTAGCGGGAGGCTACAATGAGCAGTTCTTC.

This clone was seen only a few times. The chain joins TRBV19 to TRBJ2-5; 7 nucleotides agree with TRBD2. Germline CDR1 is LNHDA and CDR2 is SQIVND (reference sequence). J lost 5 bases, V lost 3 bases, and 3 bases had no gene match. The CDR3 is made up of 13 amino acids. The CDR3 spells CASSIQRDETQYF. CDR3 in DNA: TGTGCCAGTAGTATCCAGCGGGATGAGACCCAGTACTTC.